A selection of T cell receptor beta chains follows, all from one sample in a study of blood T cell repertoires in COVID-19. The data were produced by immunoSEQ multiplex PCR, yet TCRdb's version contains in-frame clones alone and is incomplete. The sample consists of more than 65,000 clones, roughly 80% of them appearing once. The source material was peripheral blood. Receptors were obtained from a human donor in a cohort sampled during active COVID-19. The CDR3 runs from the conserved cysteine through the conserved F or W. Fields, in order: clone size, D gene, V gene, J gene, CDR3 protein, CDR3 DNA. D genes are given only for firm matches. Rows may omit the clone size; those that give it use once, few, many or a size class.

.,TRBD1,TRBV11-1,TRBJ2-7,CASSLGQGGYEQYF,TGTGCCAGCAGCTTGGGACAGGGGGGGTACGAGCAGTACTTC
.,.,TRBV4-1,TRBJ1-2,CASSPLGQDGYTF,TGCGCCAGCAGCCCCCTGGGGCAGGATGGCTACACCTTC
.,TRBD1,TRBV11-2,TRBJ1-1,CASSPGTGGSTEAFF,TGTGCCAGCAGCCCCGGGACAGGGGGGAGCACTGAAGCTTTCTTT
.,.,TRBV6-6,TRBJ1-4,CASSQLVAAGEKLFF,TGTGCCAGCAGCCAACTCGTGGCCGCAGGTGAAAAACTGTTTTTT
few,TRBD1,TRBV19,TRBJ1-2,CASKGTGNYGYTF,TGTGCCAGTAAAGGGACAGGGAACTATGGCTACACCTTC
.,.,TRBV2,TRBJ1-1,CASSRDLSAFF,TGTGCCAGCAGCAGGGATCTTAGCGCTTTCTTT
.,.,TRBV10-3,TRBJ1-2,CAISESKRTPNYGYTF,TGTGCCATCAGTGAGTCGAAAAGGACTCCTAACTATGGCTACACCTTC
.,.,TRBV30,TRBJ1-4,CAWERGEKLFF,TGTGCCTGGGAGCGGGGGGAAAAACTGTTTTTT
.,.,TRBV10-3,TRBJ2-2,CAISESQGGGELFF,TGTGCCATCAGTGAGTCCCAGGGTGGCGGGGAGCTGTTTTTT
.,TRBD2,TRBV5-1,TRBJ2-7,CASSLGASGSVSYEQYF,TGCGCCAGCAGCTTGGGGGCTAGCGGGAGTGTCTCCTACGAGCAGTACTTC
.,.,TRBV3-1/TRBV3-2,TRBJ1-5,CASSRPGLDQPQHF,TGTGCCAGCAGCCGCCCGGGATTGGATCAGCCCCAGCATTTT
once,TRBD1,TRBV28,TRBJ2-7,CASSLKQGEGEQYF,TGTGCCAGCAGTCTGAAACAGGGGGAAGGCGAGCAGTACTTC
.,.,TRBV6-5,TRBJ1-6,CASSYGGGLTSPLHF,TGTGCCAGCAGTTACGGGGGGGGCTTGACGTCACCCCTCCACTTT
.,.,TRBV6-6,TRBJ2-7,CASGELSYEQYF,TGTGCCAGCGGGGAGCTCTCCTACGAGCAGTACTTC
.,TRBD1,TRBV30,TRBJ1-5,CAWSGQGGQPQHF,TGTGCCTGGAGTGGACAGGGAGGTCAGCCCCAGCATTTT
.,TRBD1,TRBV13,TRBJ2-5,CASSLNRQGAQETQYF,TGTGCCAGCAGCTTAAACAGACAGGGGGCCCAAGAGACCCAGTACTTC
.,.,TRBV9,TRBJ1-1,CASSVSTGPDKAFF,TGTGCCAGCAGCGTATCCACAGGGCCAGATAAAGCTTTCTTT
few,TRBD1,TRBV30,TRBJ1-2,CAWSRLGGGSNYGYTF,TGTGCCTGGAGCCGGTTAGGGGGCGGCTCTAACTATGGCTACACCTTC
medium-sized,TRBD2,TRBV12-3/TRBV12-4,TRBJ2-7,CASRGGPGEQYF,TGTGCCAGCAGGGGAGGGCCGGGCGAGCAGTACTTC
.,TRBD2,TRBV9,TRBJ2-2,CASSATLAGVRRMFF,TGTGCCAGCAGCGCCACACTAGCGGGGGTCCGGAGGATGTTTTTT
.,TRBD1,TRBV2,TRBJ2-7,CASSDRGRYEQYF,TGTGCCAGCAGTGACAGGGGGCGGTACGAGCAGTACTTC
.,TRBD1,TRBV5-5,TRBJ2-7,CASSATPDRGYEQYF,TGTGCCAGCAGCGCTACCCCTGACAGGGGCTACGAGCAGTACTTC
.,TRBD1,TRBV27,TRBJ2-7,CASSVGQGRYEQYF,TGTGCCAGCAGTGTCGGACAGGGGAGGTACGAGCAGTACTTC
few,.,TRBV30,TRBJ1-6,CAWSANSPLHF,TGTGCCTGGAGTGCAAATTCACCCCTCCACTTT
.,.,TRBV15,TRBJ2-2,CATSRGGSRNTGELFF,TGTGCCACCAGCAGAGGCGGGTCAAGGAACACCGGGGAGCTGTTTTTT
.,TRBD2,TRBV7-7,TRBJ2-2,CASSPGTSGTGELFF,TGTGCTAGCAGCCCCGGGACTAGCGGCACCGGGGAGCTGTTTTTT
.,TRBD2,TRBV11-1,TRBJ2-1,CASSPVAGESYNEQFF,TGTGCCAGCAGCCCCGTCGCGGGAGAATCCTACAATGAGCAGTTCTTC
.,TRBD2,TRBV27,TRBJ2-7,CASSLSGRAPYEQYF,TGTGCCAGCAGTTTAAGCGGGAGGGCCCCCTACGAGCAGTACTTC
.,TRBD1,TRBV10-3,TRBJ1-2,CAISETGGYGYTF,TGTGCCATCAGTGAGACAGGGGGCTATGGCTACACCTTC
.,TRBD2,TRBV5-1,TRBJ2-1,CASFEAGVYNEQFF,TGCGCCAGTTTTGAGGCGGGGGTCTACAATGAGCAGTTCTTC